This TCR beta chain was observed in a study of brain T cells in children with intractable seizures. Study-level findings and limits: Patients' HCMV serostatus was unknown; virus specificity rests on CDR3 similarity alone. Pre- and post-surgery blood differed in depth, so pre-surgery absences may be undersampling.

Clones were read by immunoSEQ multiplex PCR, and TCRdb kept only the in-frame ones, dropping some. The sample holds about 80,000 clones; about 90% are singletons and the top ten take approximately 25%. Comment on this clone: Its antigen is as yet unknown.

V lost 1 base and J lost 7; bases outside the gene matches: 22. CDR3 size: 20 residues. CDR1 and CDR2 from the germline V gene are SGHRS and YFSETQ. The sequenced cases were selected for having the highest brain T cell transcript signatures. The chain has TRBV5-1 and TRBJ2-1, with 8 nucleotides matching TRBD2. This TCR was sampled from a girl aged 2 to 10 with Rasmussen encephalitis and intractable seizures. The specimen comprised peripheral blood, sampled at surgery. CDR3 nucleotides: TGCGCCAGCAGCTTGAAGGGGGGACTAGGTGAGAAGTGGGGCACGAATGAGCAGTTCTTC. It encodes CASSLKGGLGEKWGTNEQFF. The full variable domain, its missing parts supplied by reference TRBV5-1 and TRBJ2-1, is KAGVTQTPRYLIKTRGQQVTLSCSPISGHRSVSWYQQTPGQGLQFLFEYFSETQRNKGNFPGRFSGRQFSNSRSEMNVSTLELGDSALYLCASSLKGGLGEKWGTNEQFFGPGTRLTVL.